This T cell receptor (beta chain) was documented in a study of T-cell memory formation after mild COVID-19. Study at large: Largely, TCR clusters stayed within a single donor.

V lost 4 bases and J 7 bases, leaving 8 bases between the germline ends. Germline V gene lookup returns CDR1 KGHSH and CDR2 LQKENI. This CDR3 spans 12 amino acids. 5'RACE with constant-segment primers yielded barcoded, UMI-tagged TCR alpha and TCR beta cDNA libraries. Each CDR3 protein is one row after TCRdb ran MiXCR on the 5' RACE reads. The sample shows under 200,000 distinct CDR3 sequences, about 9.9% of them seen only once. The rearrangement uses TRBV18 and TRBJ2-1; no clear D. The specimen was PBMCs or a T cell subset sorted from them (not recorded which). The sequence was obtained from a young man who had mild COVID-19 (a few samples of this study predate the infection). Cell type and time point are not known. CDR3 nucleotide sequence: TGTGCCAGCTCACTCCGACAAAATGAGCAGTTCTTC. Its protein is CASSLRQNEQFF.